This T cell receptor (beta chain) was captured by sequencing in a study of blood T cell repertoires in COVID-19. Study information: T cells, B-cell-depleted T cells, or PBMCs provided the cDNA or gDNA that served as material.

Each recovered donor of Cohort 3 presented with two negative PCRs, clearance, or symptom resolution. Profiling relied on immunoSEQ multiplex PCR, and the TCRdb table lists in-frame clones only, not all of them. This sample has about 250,000 clones, with 86% found just once. With 2 bases removed from V and 4 bases from J, the gap between germline ends came to 11 bases. The V gene's germline CDR1 is LGHDT and CDR2 YNNKEL (reference sequence). The CDR3 runs to 14 residues. This TCR came from a man in his forties who had recovered from COVID-19. Sequenced material: PBMCs or T cells enriched from blood (not recorded which). V usage is TRBV3-1 (or the pseudogene TRBV3-2) and J usage is TRBJ1-1; perhaps TRBD1 as D (5 bases). CDR3 protein: CASSQTGGGTEAFF. As DNA, the CDR3 is TGTGCCAGCAGCCAAACGGGGGGAGGCACTGAAGCTTTCTTT.